This TCR beta chain is from a study of technical replicates of blood from a handful of donors. This CDR3 comprises 15 residues. V was pared by 7 bases and J by 2 bases, with 16 bases between. CDR1 ENHRY and CDR2 SYGVKD come from the germline V gene. Clones were read by immunoSEQ multiplex PCR, and TCRdb kept only the in-frame ones, dropping some. The profile shows about 81,000 clones, just over 95% of them singletons. Input material: T cells isolated from PBMCs. The chain is built from TRBV10-3 and TRBJ2-3; TRBD2 might be the D (6 bases). The source is a human donor in good health. The CDR3 nucleotides are TGTGCCATCAACCCTAGCGCGTCAAACACAGATACGCAGTATTTT. As protein: CAINPSASNTDTQYF.